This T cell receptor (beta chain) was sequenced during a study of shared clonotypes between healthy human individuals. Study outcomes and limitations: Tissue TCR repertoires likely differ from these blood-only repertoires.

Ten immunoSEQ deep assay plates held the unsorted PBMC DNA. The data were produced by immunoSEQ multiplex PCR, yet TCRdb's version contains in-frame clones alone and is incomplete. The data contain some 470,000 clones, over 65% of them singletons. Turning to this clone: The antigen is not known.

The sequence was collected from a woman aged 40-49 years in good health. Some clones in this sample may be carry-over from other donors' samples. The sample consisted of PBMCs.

CDR3 protein: CASSLGGGGYTEAFF. The DNA for the CDR3 is TGTGCCAGCAGCTTGGGAGGGGGAGGGTACACTGAAGCTTTCTTT. The chain is built from TRBV5-6 and TRBJ1-1; D may be TRBD1 (6 bases). Per germline, CDR1 SGHDT and CDR2 YYEEEE. The CDR3 runs 15 residues. Trimming pared 0 bases from V and 3 bases from J, leaving 12 bases between.